The T cell receptor (beta chain) described here comes from a study of radiation and T cells in renal cell carcinoma. This sample's time point: blood 4 weeks post-SBRT, at nephrectomy. As for treatment: 15 Gy SBRT to primary tumor, nephrectomy 4 weeks later. Nephrectomy followed 15 Gy stereotactic body radiation by 4 weeks. Blood was sampled at baseline, 2 weeks and 4 weeks after SBRT. The patient's renal cell carcinoma had clear cell pathology. J gave up 5 bases and V 4 bases, and 11 bases lay outside the gene matches. This CDR3 has 15 amino acids. CDR1 and CDR2 from the germline V gene are SGHNT and YYREEE (reference sequence). The table came from immunoSEQ multiplex PCR; TCRdb's copy has only in-frame clones and leaves some out. This sample has over 60,000 clones, with over 65% found just once.

This TCR was sampled from a woman aged 55-69 years with renal cell carcinoma. This sample comprised blood, obtained from a patient whose treatment included radiotherapy and nephrectomy. The chain joins TRBV5-4 to TRBJ1-1; 7 bases agree with TRBD1. The DNA of the CDR3 is TGTGCCAGCAGCACAAAGAGGCAGGGGGAAACTGAAGCTTTCTTT. It yields the protein CASSTKRQGETEAFF.